The next 15 T cell receptor beta chains were all read from a single sample in a study of blood T cell repertoires in COVID-19. TCRdb's table, derived via immunoSEQ multiplex PCR, lists solely in-frame clones and lacks some. The sample has tens of thousands of clones; over 75% are singletons. Sequences were obtained from peripheral blood. The origin of the receptors is a man aged 80 or over with acute or convalescent COVID-19.

Remarks on this clone: The junction departs from germline at one end; a sequencing error may be responsible. This same CDR3 is encoded by further DNA sequences in the sample. The V gene is TRBV3-1 (or the pseudogene TRBV3-2), the J gene TRBJ1-5; unclear D gene. The CDR3 consists of 14 residues. Germline CDR1 is LGHDT and CDR2 is YNNKEL (reference sequence). The CDR3 DNA reads as TGTGCTAGCAGCCGCACGGGTGGCAATCAGCCCCAGCATTTT. The encoded protein is CASSRTGGNQPQHF.

The rearrangement joins TRBV5-1 to TRBJ1-2; unclear D gene. This CDR3 has 15 amino acids. Trimming left V 0 bases short and J 8 bases short, with 17 bases between. The germline V gene has CDR1 SGHRS and CDR2 YFSETQ. The CDR3 here is CASSLEGREQDGYTF. The CDR3 DNA reads TGCGCCAGCAGCTTGGAGGGCCGGGAACAAGACGGCTACACCTTC.

The rearrangement uses TRBV3-1 (or the pseudogene TRBV3-2) and TRBJ1-3, with no clear D. Trimming took off 5 bases at V and 4 bases at J, with 18 bases between the two ends. The CDR3 is made up of 16 amino acids. The germline V gene has CDR1 LGHDT and CDR2 YNNKEL (reference sequence). In DNA form, the CDR3 reads TGTGCCAGCAGCGATGGCGCGGCGAACTTCGGAAACACCATATATTTT. It encodes CASSDGAANFGNTIYF.

The chain recombines TRBV19 with TRBJ1-2; 8 bases fit TRBD1. In germline, CDR1 is LNHDA, CDR2 SQIVND (reference sequence). The CDR3 totals 15 residues. Trimming cost V 6 bases and J 5 bases; bases outside gene matches: 11. This CDR3 reads CASRLTGVGGYGYTF. The CDR3 nucleotides are TGTGCCAGTAGGTTGACAGGGGTTGGGGGATATGGCTACACCTTC.

The chain recombines TRBV14 with TRBJ1-1, with TRBD1 matching 9 bases. The V and J ends lost 0 bases and 11 bases, in that order; junction bases with no gene match: 7. Germline CDR1 and CDR2: SGHDN and FVKESK. CDR3 size: 14 residues. CDR3 sequence (DNA): TGTGCCAGCAGCCAAGAGACCGGGACAGGGTTTGCTTTCTTT. This gives the protein CASSQETGTGFAFF.

V is TRBV4-3 and J is TRBJ1-2; the match to TRBD1 covers 8 bases. The CDR3 sequence is 14 residues long. Germline CDR1 reads LGHNA; CDR2 reads YSLEER. J was trimmed by 6 bases and V by 0 bases; bases with no gene match: 3. CDR3 amino acids: CASSQDRTGNGYTF. DNA of the CDR3: TGCGCCAGCAGCCAAGACAGGACAGGGAATGGCTACACCTTC.

The chain combines TRBV14 with TRBJ2-1, with D perhaps matching TRBD1 (6 bases). The CDR3 loop spans 15 amino acids. V dropped 4 bases and J dropped 6 bases, with 16 bases sitting between them. The germline V gene encodes CDR1 SGHDN and CDR2 FVKESK. CDR3 amino acids: CASSRLGTNPNEQFF. CDR3 nucleotide sequence: TGTGCCAGCAGCCGGCTGGGGACAAACCCCAATGAGCAGTTCTTC.

The V and J genes are TRBV4-3 and TRBJ2-1; 14 bases are a match to TRBD2. CDR3 size: 16 residues. V trimming: 3 bases; J trimming: 7 bases; junction bases outside the gene matches: 5. Germline CDR1 and CDR2: LGHNA and YSLEER. The CDR3 nucleotides are TGCGCCAGCAGCCATTTGGGGACTAGCGGGAGAAATGAGCAGTTCTTC. Translating it yields CASSHLGTSGRNEQFF.

The V call is TRBV10-3, the J call TRBJ1-5; the match to TRBD1 covers 7 bases. V lost 0 bases to trimming and J lost 9 bases; unmatched junction nucleotides: 5. Germline lookup yields CDR1 ENHRY and CDR2 SYGVKD. This CDR3 comprises 14 residues. CDR3 coding DNA: TGTGCCATCAGTGAGTCGGGACAGTCTCGGCCCCAGCATTTT. Translating gives CAISESGQSRPQHF.

The chain recombines TRBV29-1 with TRBJ2-4; a weak D match, TRBD2 (5 bases). Trimming took 0 bases from V and 4 from J, leaving 16 bases between them. Germline-derived CDR1 and CDR2 are SQVTM and ANQGSEA. The CDR3 spans 16 residues. CDR3 DNA sequence: TGCAGCGTTGAAGACTGGACTCCGAATTTTAAAAACATTCAGTACTTC. It encodes CSVEDWTPNFKNIQYF.

CDR3 nucleotide sequence: TGTGCCACCAGTGATTTGGGCAGGCCAGACGAGCAGTACTTC. Residues: CATSDLGRPDEQYF. This sequence joins TRBV24-1 and TRBJ2-7; the D is unclear. Germline assignment: CDR1 KGHDR and CDR2 SFDVKD. CDR3 length: 14 amino acids. V shed 0 bases and J shed 5 bases, with 10 bases lying between them.

The chain uses TRBV6-5 and TRBJ1-2; no clear D. Germline loops: CDR1 MNHEY, CDR2 SVGAGI. The germline V and J ends were trimmed by 5 bases and 0 bases, with 13 bases remaining between them. The CDR3 has 15 amino acids. Written as DNA, the CDR3 is TGTGCCAGCAGTCAACCGGGATTCCCTAACTATGGCTACACCTTC. Protein sequence: CASSQPGFPNYGYTF.

V usage is TRBV2 and J usage is TRBJ1-4; D remains unclear. Germline V gene data show CDR1 as SNHLY and CDR2 as FYNNEI. The CDR3 loop spans 13 amino acids. The germline V and J ends were trimmed by 6 bases and 8 bases, with 13 bases remaining between them. This CDR3 reads CASRYGREEKLFF. The CDR3 nucleotides read TGTGCCAGCAGGTACGGACGGGAAGAAAAACTGTTTTTT.

On this clone itself: A read error may produce the germline difference seen at one junction end. This chain joins TRBV27 and TRBJ2-7; D call uncertain. CDR1 is MNHEY, CDR2 SMNVEV, per germline (reference sequence). The CDR3 length is 14 residues. This chain's CDR3 is CASSELQDSYEQYF. In nucleotides, the CDR3 is TGTGCTAGCAGTGAGTTGCAGGACTCCTACGAGCAGTACTTC.

V usage is TRBV6-2 or TRBV6-3 and J usage is TRBJ2-1; TRBD2 matches 9 bases. CDR3 length: 18 residues. V lost 2 bases and J lost 4; bases outside the gene matches: 12. Germline CDR1 and CDR2: MNHEY and SVGEGT. The CDR3 loop reads CASSYRGASGIVYNEQFF. CDR3 coding DNA: TGTGCCAGCAGTTACCGGGGGGCTAGCGGGATTGTGTACAATGAGCAGTTCTTC.